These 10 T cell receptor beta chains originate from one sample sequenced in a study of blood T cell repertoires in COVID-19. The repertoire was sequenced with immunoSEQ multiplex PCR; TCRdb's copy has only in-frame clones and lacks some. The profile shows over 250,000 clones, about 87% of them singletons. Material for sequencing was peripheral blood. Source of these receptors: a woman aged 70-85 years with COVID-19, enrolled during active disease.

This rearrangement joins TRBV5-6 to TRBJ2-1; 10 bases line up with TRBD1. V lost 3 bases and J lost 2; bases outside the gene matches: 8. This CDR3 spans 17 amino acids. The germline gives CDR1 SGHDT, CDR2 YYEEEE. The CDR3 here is CASSSTGTGAPYNEQFF. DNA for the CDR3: TGTGCCAGCAGCTCTACCGGGACAGGGGCACCCTACAATGAGCAGTTCTTC. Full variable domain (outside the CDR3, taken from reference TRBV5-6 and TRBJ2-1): DAGVTQSPTHLIKTRGQQVTLRCSPKSGHDTVSWYQQALGQGPQFIFQYYEEEERQRGNFPDRFSGHQFPNYSSELNVNALLLGDSALYLCASSSTGTGAPYNEQFFGPGTRLTVL.

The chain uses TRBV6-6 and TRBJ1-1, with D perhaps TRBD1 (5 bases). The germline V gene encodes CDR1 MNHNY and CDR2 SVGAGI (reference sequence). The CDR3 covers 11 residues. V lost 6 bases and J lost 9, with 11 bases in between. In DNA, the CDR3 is TGTGCCAGCAGGTGGGGGGGACAAGCTTTCTTT. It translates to CASRWGGQAFF.

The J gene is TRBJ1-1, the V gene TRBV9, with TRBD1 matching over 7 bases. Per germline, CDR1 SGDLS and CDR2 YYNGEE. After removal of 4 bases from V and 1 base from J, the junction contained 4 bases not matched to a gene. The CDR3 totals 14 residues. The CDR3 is CASSSQGGNTEAFF. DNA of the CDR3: TGTGCCAGCAGCTCCCAGGGGGGGAACACTGAAGCTTTCTTT.

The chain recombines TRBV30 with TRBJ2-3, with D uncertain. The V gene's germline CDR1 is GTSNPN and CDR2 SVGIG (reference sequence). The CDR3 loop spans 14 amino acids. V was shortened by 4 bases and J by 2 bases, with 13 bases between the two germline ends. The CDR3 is CAWKVRALTDTQYF. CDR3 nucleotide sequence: TGTGCCTGGAAAGTCCGCGCCCTCACAGATACGCAGTATTTT.

For the CDR3, the DNA is TGTGCCAGCAGCCAAGGAGCGGGAGTATTAGGGTACGAGCAGTACTTC. Its translation: CASSQGAGVLGYEQYF. The chain joins TRBV3-1 (or the pseudogene TRBV3-2) to TRBJ2-7, with 8 bases lining up with TRBD2. The ends lost 1 base at V and 4 bases at J; junction bases unmatched: 9. The CDR3 has 16 residues. The V gene's germline CDR1 is LGHDT and CDR2 YNNKEL (reference sequence).

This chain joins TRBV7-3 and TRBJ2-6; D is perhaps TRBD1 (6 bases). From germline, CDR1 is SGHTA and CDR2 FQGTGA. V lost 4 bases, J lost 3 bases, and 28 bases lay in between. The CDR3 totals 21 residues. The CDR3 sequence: CASSSVTGHLTTISGANVLTF. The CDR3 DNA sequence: TGTGCCAGCAGCTCGGTTACGGGACACCTAACCACCATTAGTGGGGCCAACGTCCTGACTTTC.

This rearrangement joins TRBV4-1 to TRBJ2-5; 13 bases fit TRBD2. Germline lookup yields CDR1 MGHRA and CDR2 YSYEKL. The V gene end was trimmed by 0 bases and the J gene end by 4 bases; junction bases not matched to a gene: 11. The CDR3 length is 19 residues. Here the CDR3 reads CASSQEPRTSGSYLETQYF. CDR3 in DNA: TGCGCCAGCAGCCAAGAGCCTCGGACTAGCGGGAGTTATTTAGAGACCCAGTACTTC.

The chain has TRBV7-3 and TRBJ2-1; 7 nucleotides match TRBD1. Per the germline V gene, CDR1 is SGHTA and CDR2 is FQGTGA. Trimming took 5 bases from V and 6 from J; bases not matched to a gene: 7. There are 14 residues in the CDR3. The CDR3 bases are TGTGCCAGCAGCACAGGGGTGGCTCCCAATGAGCAGTTCTTC. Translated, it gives CASSTGVAPNEQFF. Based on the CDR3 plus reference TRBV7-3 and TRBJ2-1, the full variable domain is GAGVSQTPSNKVTEKGKYVELRCDPISGHTALYWYRQSLGQGPEFLIYFQGTGAADDSGLPNDRFFAVRPEGSVSTLKIQRTERGDSAVYLCASSTGVAPNEQFFGPGTRLTVL.

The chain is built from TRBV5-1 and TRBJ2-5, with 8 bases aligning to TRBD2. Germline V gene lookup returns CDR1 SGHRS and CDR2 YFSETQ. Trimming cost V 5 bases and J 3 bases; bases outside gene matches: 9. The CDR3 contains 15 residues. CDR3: CASSESGRREETQYF. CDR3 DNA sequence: TGCGCCAGCAGTGAAAGCGGGAGAAGGGAAGAGACCCAGTACTTC.

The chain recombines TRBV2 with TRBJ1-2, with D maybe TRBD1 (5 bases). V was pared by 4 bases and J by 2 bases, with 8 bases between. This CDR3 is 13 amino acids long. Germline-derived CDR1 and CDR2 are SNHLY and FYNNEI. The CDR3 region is CASSGAGNYGYTF. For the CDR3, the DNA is TGTGCCAGCAGTGGGGCAGGGAACTATGGCTACACCTTC.